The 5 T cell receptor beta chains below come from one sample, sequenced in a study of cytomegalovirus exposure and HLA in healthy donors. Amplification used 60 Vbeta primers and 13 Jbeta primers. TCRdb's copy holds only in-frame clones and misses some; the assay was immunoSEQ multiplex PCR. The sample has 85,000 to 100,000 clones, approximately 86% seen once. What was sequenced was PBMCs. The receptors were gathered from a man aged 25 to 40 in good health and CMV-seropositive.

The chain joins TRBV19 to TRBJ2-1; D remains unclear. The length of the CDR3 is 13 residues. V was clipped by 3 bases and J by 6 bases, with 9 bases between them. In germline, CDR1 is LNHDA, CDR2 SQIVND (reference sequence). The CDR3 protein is CASSMETPNEQFF. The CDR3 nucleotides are TGTGCCAGTAGTATGGAGACCCCCAATGAGCAGTTCTTC.

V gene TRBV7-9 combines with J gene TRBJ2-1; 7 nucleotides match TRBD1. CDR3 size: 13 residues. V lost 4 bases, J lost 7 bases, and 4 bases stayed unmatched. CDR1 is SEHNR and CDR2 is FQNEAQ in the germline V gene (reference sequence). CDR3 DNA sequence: TGTGCCAGCAGCTCAGACAGGGATAATGAGCAGTTCTTC. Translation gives CASSSDRDNEQFF. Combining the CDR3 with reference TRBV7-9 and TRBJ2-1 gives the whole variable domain DTGVSQNPRHKITKRGQNVTFRCDPISEHNRLYWYRQTLGQGPEFLTYFQNEAQLEKSRLLSDRFSAERPKGSFSTLEIQRTEQGDSAMYLCASSSDRDNEQFFGPGTRLTVL.

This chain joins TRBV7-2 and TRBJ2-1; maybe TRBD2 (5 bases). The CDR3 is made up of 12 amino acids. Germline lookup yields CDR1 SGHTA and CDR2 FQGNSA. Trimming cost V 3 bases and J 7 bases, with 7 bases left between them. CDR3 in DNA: TGTGCCAGCAGCTTGGACTGGAATGAGCAGTTCTTC. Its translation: CASSLDWNEQFF.

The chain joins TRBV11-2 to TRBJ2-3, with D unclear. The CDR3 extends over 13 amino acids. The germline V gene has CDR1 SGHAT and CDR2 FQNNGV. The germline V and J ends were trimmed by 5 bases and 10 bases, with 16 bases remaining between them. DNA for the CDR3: TGTGCCAGCAGCCCCCGACTCCCAATGTCGCAGTATTTT. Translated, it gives CASSPRLPMSQYF.

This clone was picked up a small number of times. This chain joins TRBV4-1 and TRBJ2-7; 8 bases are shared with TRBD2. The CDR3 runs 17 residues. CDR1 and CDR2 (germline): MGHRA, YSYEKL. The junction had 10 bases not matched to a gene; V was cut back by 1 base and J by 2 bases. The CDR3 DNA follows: TGCGCCAGCAGCCAAGGGGTGGCAGCGGGAGAGACCTACGAGCAGTACTTC. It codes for CASSQGVAAGETYEQYF.